The 21 T cell receptor beta chains given below trace back to one sample, sequenced in a study of shared clonotypes between healthy human individuals. Method: immunoSEQ multiplex PCR; TCRdb's copy keeps in-frame clones and lacks some. Here the sample spans approximately 620,000 clones, less than 98% being singletons. Sequencing was performed on naive CD4+ T cells sorted from blood. Subset: CD45RA+ positively selected. All receptors come from a woman aged 30 to 39 in good health.

The CDR3 region is CASSVGHRRYF. DNA for the CDR3: TGTGCCAGCAGTGTGGGGCACAGGAGGTACTTC. The genes are TRBV6-5 and TRBJ2-7, with D possibly TRBD1 on 5 matching bases. CDR1 and CDR2 from the germline V gene are MNHEY and SVGAGI. Trimming took 5 bases from V and 12 from J, leaving 14 bases between them. This CDR3 spans 11 amino acids.

The chain is built from TRBV11-2 and TRBJ2-7; D is unclear. The V end lost 0 bases, the J end lost 0 bases, and 9 bases lay between the germline ends. From germline, CDR1 is SGHAT and CDR2 FQNNGV. The CDR3 totals 15 residues. The CDR3 DNA follows: TGTGCCAGCAGCTTAGATCCCGGCCTCTCCTACGAGCAGTACTTC. Translated, it gives CASSLDPGLSYEQYF.

This chain links TRBV28 with TRBJ2-7, with 9 bases fitting TRBD1. This CDR3 spans 15 amino acids. J lost 3 bases, V lost 3 bases, and 6 bases had no gene match. Looked up from germline, CDR1 is MDHEN and CDR2 is SYDVKM. For the CDR3, the DNA is TGTGCCAGCAGTTTCTCCGGGACAGGGCTCTACGAGCAGTACTTC. Its protein is CASSFSGTGLYEQYF.

V and J are TRBV18 and TRBJ2-2, with TRBD1 matching over 9 bases. CDR1 is KGHSH and CDR2 is LQKENI in the germline V gene. Trimming took 4 bases from V and 6 from J; bases not matched to a gene: 15. CDR3 length equals 18 residues. The CDR3 region is CASSRNPTGGIPPGELFF. CDR3 DNA sequence: TGTGCCAGCTCACGGAACCCAACAGGGGGCATTCCGCCCGGGGAGCTGTTTTTT.

V usage is TRBV27 and J usage is TRBJ2-1, with D perhaps TRBD1 (6 bases). The CDR3 runs 17 residues. V lost 2 bases and J lost 0, with 14 bases in between. CDR1 and CDR2 (germline): MNHEY, SMNVEV (reference sequence). CDR3 in DNA: TGTGCCAGCAGTTTACTGGACAGTCTAAACTCCTACAATGAGCAGTTCTTC. Protein: CASSLLDSLNSYNEQFF.

V gene TRBV25-1 combines with J gene TRBJ2-3; D is ambiguous. The CDR3 has 12 amino acids. Germline V CDR1 and CDR2: MGHDK, SYGVNS. V shed 2 bases and J shed 6 bases, with 6 bases lying between them. CDR3 sequence (DNA): TGTGCCAGCAGTGAAGACCCGGATACGCAGTATTTT. It translates to CASSEDPDTQYF.

About this clone itself: Other DNA sequences in the same sample also yield this CDR3. The gene calls are TRBV28 and TRBJ2-7, with TRBD1 identical over 9 bases. The CDR3 consists of 13 residues. V lost 6 bases to trimming and J lost 3 bases; unmatched junction nucleotides: 3. From germline, CDR1 is MDHEN and CDR2 SYDVKM. CDR3 DNA: TGTGCCAGCAGCCCGGGACAGGGCTACGAGCAGTACTTC. It specifies CASSPGQGYEQYF.

The chain couples TRBV28 to TRBJ2-2; 7 bases map to TRBD2. Germline lookup yields CDR1 MDHEN and CDR2 SYDVKM. The V segment lost 7 bases and the J segment 1 base; nucleotides outside the gene matches: 9. This CDR3 is 16 amino acids long. The CDR3 sequence: CASKPGGGQNTGELFF. In DNA form, the CDR3 reads TGTGCCAGCAAACCGGGGGGAGGGCAGAACACCGGGGAGCTGTTTTTT.

V is TRBV28 and J is TRBJ2-5; D unresolved. CDR1 and CDR2 (germline): MDHEN, SYDVKM. The CDR3 contains 13 residues. V was trimmed by 7 bases and J by 5 bases, leaving 14 bases between them. The CDR3: CASTDRSRETQYF. For the CDR3, the DNA is TGTGCCAGCACGGATAGGTCAAGGGAGACCCAGTACTTC.

J is TRBJ2-7 and V is TRBV7-9, with D hard to call. CDR1 is SEHNR, CDR2 FQNEAQ, per germline (reference sequence). Trimming left V 2 bases short and J 3 bases short, with 8 bases between. CDR3 size: 13 residues. The CDR3 sequence: CASSLLEDYEQYF. The DNA of the CDR3 is TGTGCCAGCAGCTTACTTGAGGACTACGAGCAGTACTTC.

The rearrangement joins TRBV28 to TRBJ2-2; 11 bases are a match to TRBD2. This CDR3 contains 15 residues. CDR1 and CDR2 from the germline V gene are MDHEN and SYDVKM. Trimming at V came to 6 bases and at J to 4 bases, leaving 4 bases not matched to a gene. CDR3 in amino acids: CASRDSGRATGELFF. CDR3 sequence (DNA): TGTGCCAGCAGGGATAGCGGGAGGGCCACCGGGGAGCTGTTTTTT.

This clone has only one observation. The chain carries TRBV5-4 and TRBJ1-1; D unresolved. The V gene lost 4 bases and the J gene lost 8 bases, with 21 bases spanning the gap. Germline V CDR1 and CDR2: SGHNT, YYREEE (reference sequence). This CDR3 is 15 amino acids long. The CDR3: CASSPGWTDQREAFF. Written as DNA, the CDR3 is TGTGCCAGCAGCCCAGGATGGACGGACCAACGGGAAGCTTTCTTT.

The chain recombines TRBV5-1 with TRBJ1-2; no clear D. This CDR3 spans 14 amino acids. In germline, CDR1 is SGHRS, CDR2 YFSETQ. V was pared by 4 bases and J by 8 bases, with 18 bases between. CDR3 region: CASSDPRAYVGYTF. The CDR3 DNA reads TGCGCCAGCAGCGACCCGCGGGCCTATGTGGGCTACACCTTC.

The chain uses TRBV20-1 and TRBJ2-7; D might be TRBD1 (5 bases). The germline gives CDR1 DFQATT, CDR2 SNEGSKA (reference sequence). The CDR3 has 11 residues. V was clipped by 6 bases and J by 6 bases, with 12 bases between them. In DNA form, the CDR3 reads TGCAGTGCAAAGGACAACATCGAGCAGTACTTC. Its protein is CSAKDNIEQYF.

This clone came up once. J is TRBJ1-1 and V is TRBV13; D gene uncertain. CDR3 size: 18 residues. Germline CDR1 PRHDT, CDR2 FYEKMQ (reference sequence). V was shortened by 5 bases and J by 0 bases, with 22 bases between the two germline ends. CDR3 DNA sequence: TGTGCCAGCAGCCCTCCCAGTCGTTCGTCCTTAATGAACACTGAAGCTTTCTTT. It translates to CASSPPSRSSLMNTEAFF. The variable domain in full, completed from reference TRBV13 and TRBJ1-1, reads AAGVIQSPRHLIKEKRETATLKCYPIPRHDTVYWYQQGPGQDPQFLISFYEKMQSDKGSIPDRFSAQQFSDYHSELNMSSLELGDSALYFCASSPPSRSSLMNTEAFFGQGTRLTVV.

V gene TRBV4-1 combines with J gene TRBJ1-1; D remains ambiguous. The ends were cut back, 1 base at V and 0 bases at J, with 9 bases in the middle. This CDR3 contains 15 residues. CDR1 and CDR2 from the germline V gene are MGHRA and YSYEKL. CDR3 sequence (DNA): TGCGCCAGCAGCCAAGTCCCAGCTATGAACACTGAAGCTTTCTTT. This sequence encodes CASSQVPAMNTEAFF.

The J gene is TRBJ2-5, the V gene TRBV4-1, with 7 nucleotides matching TRBD2. The end of the DNA fits TRBJ2-7 better, so the J call may be wrong. This CDR3 is 17 amino acids long. CDR1 and CDR2 from the germline V gene are MGHRA and YSYEKL. The CDR3 nucleotides are TGCGCCAGCAGCCAGCTGATAGCGGGTAGTACCTCCTACGAGCAGTACTTC. Amino acid sequence: CASSQLIAGSTSYEQYF.

The CDR3 loop is CASSLGGARETQYF. The CDR3 DNA is TGTGCCAGCAGCTTAGGAGGGGCACGGGAGACCCAGTACTTC. The chain employs TRBV7-3 and TRBJ2-5, with a possible D match to TRBD2 (6 bases). Germline V gives CDR1 SGHTA, CDR2 FQGTGA. This CDR3 region has 14 residues. The germline V and J ends were trimmed by 2 bases and 5 bases, with 12 bases remaining between them.

The chain recombines TRBV28 with TRBJ2-3; TRBD1 agrees at 9 bases. Trimming at V came to 6 bases and at J to 6 bases, leaving 7 bases not matched to a gene. CDR3 size: 14 residues. Germline values: CDR1 MDHEN, CDR2 SYDVKM. The CDR3 DNA reads as TGTGCCAGCAGACCCGGGACAGGGTGGGATACGCAGTATTTT. Translating gives CASRPGTGWDTQYF.

This clone showed up just once. The V and J genes are TRBV28 and TRBJ2-3; 10 bases are shared with TRBD1. CDR1 and CDR2 (germline): MDHEN, SYDVKM. The CDR3 has 18 amino acids. The J segment lost 1 base and the V segment lost 4 bases, leaving 11 bases of the junction unmatched. DNA for the CDR3: TGTGCCAGCAGTTCCTCGTCGGGGGGGACAGGGGGCACAGATACGCAGTATTTT. It yields the protein CASSSSSGGTGGTDTQYF.

J is TRBJ1-1 and V is TRBV5-5; D remains unclear. This CDR3 is 12 amino acids long. Germline V gene lookup returns CDR1 SGHKS and CDR2 YYEKEE (reference sequence). Deletions cut 4 bases from V and 4 bases from J, with 8 bases between. For the CDR3, the DNA is TGTGCCAGCAGCCTAGACTCCACTGAAGCTTTCTTT. This gives the protein CASSLDSTEAFF.